Listed below are T cell receptor beta chains from one sample, sequenced in a study of T cell repertoires in cytomegalovirus infection. Each CDR3 protein is one row after TCRdb ran MiXCR on the reads. The sample records approximately 500,000 distinct CDR3 sequences, over 9% being singletons. The specimen was PBMCs. The receptors were gathered from a human donor in good health (CMV status not recorded). Some clones in this sample may be carry-over from other donors' samples. Each CDR3 is given with its conserved first and last residue. The order of the fields is J gene, V gene, CDR3 protein.

>TRBJ1-5|TRBV20-1
CSARGTGGAQHF
>TRBJ2-5|TRBV12-3/TRBV12-4
CASSFNLAGGEETQYF
>TRBJ1-3|TRBV19
CASSISQVSGNTIYF
>TRBJ1-3|TRBV28
CASSLLSGAGNTIYF
>TRBJ1-6|TRBV7-9
CASSLDATGENSPLHF
>TRBJ1-2|TRBV7-3
CASSPSGGGNYGYTF
>TRBJ1-2|TRBV5-1
CASSFTQGEEGYTF
>TRBJ2-7|TRBV7-9
CASSFPFGDRVSYEQYF
>TRBJ2-3|TRBV2
CASSEGGRTDTQYF
>TRBJ2-1|TRBV11-2
CASRALGQGYNEQFF
>TRBJ1-5|TRBV3-1
CASSQDLQQPQHF
>TRBJ2-2|TRBV7-2
CASSPGGIVRGTGELFF
>TRBJ2-7|TRBV7-2
CASSLARTSGRSTYEQYF
>TRBJ2-3|TRBV12-5
CASGLGRMPDTQYF
>TRBJ2-7|TRBV29-1
CSAAWRESAEQYF
>TRBJ1-5|TRBV6-1
CASTEGLQGHGNQPQHF
>TRBJ1-5|TRBV27
CASSSITTGFTNQPQHF
>TRBJ1-2|TRBV5-4
CASSWEAEPYGYTF
>TRBJ2-1|TRBV7-8
CASSLRWTSGYNEQFF
>TRBJ1-2|TRBV18
CASSAPTGEEYYGYTF
>TRBJ2-7|TRBV11-1
CASSYTGGSYEQYF
>TRBJ2-4|TRBV24-1
CATASGGIQYF
>TRBJ2-6|TRBV5-4
CASSLLGTSGGSGANVLTF
>TRBJ1-5|TRBV12-5
CASGCRCQTHNQPQHF
>TRBJ2-7|TRBV6-2/TRBV6-3
CASSSGGHRVSYEQYF
>TRBJ1-1|TRBV5-1
CASSLRGTGGSRNTEAFF
>TRBJ2-3|TRBV7-3
CASSFGGGTRSTDTQYF
>TRBJ2-7|TRBV7-2
CASSLRNRGEQYF
>TRBJ2-5|TRBV2
CASSEAQGIMETQYF
>TRBJ2-6|TRBV5-1
CASRSGGPGANVLTF
>TRBJ1-4|TRBV25-1
CASSDPGGKSNEKLFF
>TRBJ1-6|TRBV20-1
CSASTMDREGSPLHF
>TRBJ1-1|TRBV6-6
CASSYSDEGIGAFF
>TRBJ1-3|TRBV7-9
CASSLARGQSGNTIYF
>TRBJ2-3|TRBV7-9
CASSPFFQGTDTQYF
>TRBJ1-1|TRBV7-8
CASSLGSAGVNTEAFF
>TRBJ2-7|TRBV5-6
CASSRGTGFYEQYF
>TRBJ1-2|TRBV5-4
CASSTGRTYGYTF
>TRBJ1-1|TRBV19
CASSTHSGRGTEAFF
>TRBJ1-3|TRBV6-1
CASSTRRRSSGNTIYF